Listed below are T cell receptor beta chains from one sample, sequenced in a study of blood T cell repertoires in COVID-19. Produced via immunoSEQ multiplex PCR; TCRdb's table is partial and in-frame only. The table records more than 200,000 clones, about nine tenths of them present only once. Sequenced: peripheral blood. These receptors all stem from a man aged 65 to 85 with acute or convalescent COVID-19. The CDR3 runs from the conserved cysteine through the conserved F or W. The order of the fields is clone size, D gene, V gene, J gene, CDR3 DNA, CDR3 protein. The D gene is left open where the match is weak. Clone size is stated in some rows and not others, as once, few, many or a class when expanded.

clone size: -
D gene: TRBD2
V gene: TRBV3-1/TRBV3-2
J gene: TRBJ2-5
CDR3 DNA: TGTGCCAGCAGCCCGGGACTAGCGGGGTACCAAGAGACCCAGTACTTC
CDR3 protein: CASSPGLAGYQETQYF

clone size: -
D gene: -
V gene: TRBV30
J gene: TRBJ2-7
CDR3 DNA: TGTGCCTGGAGGACTACCGGGTTGTACGAGCAGTACTTC
CDR3 protein: CAWRTTGLYEQYF

clone size: -
D gene: TRBD1
V gene: TRBV19
J gene: TRBJ2-7
CDR3 DNA: TGTGCCAGTAGCCTAGGGACAGGGCTACACTACGAGCAGTACTTC
CDR3 protein: CASSLGTGLHYEQYF

clone size: once
D gene: TRBD2
V gene: TRBV18
J gene: TRBJ2-5
CDR3 DNA: TGTGCCAGCTCAACACTAGCGGGAGGCCAAGAGACCCAGTACTTC
CDR3 protein: CASSTLAGGQETQYF

clone size: -
D gene: -
V gene: TRBV5-1
J gene: TRBJ2-3
CDR3 DNA: TGCGCCAGCAGCTTGAGGAGCGGGACAGATACGCAGTATTTT
CDR3 protein: CASSLRSGTDTQYF

clone size: -
D gene: TRBD1
V gene: TRBV29-1
J gene: TRBJ1-1
CDR3 DNA: TGCAGCGTTGCAGGGGGCCTGAACACTGAAGCTTTCTTT
CDR3 protein: CSVAGGLNTEAFF

clone size: once
D gene: -
V gene: TRBV19
J gene: TRBJ1-5
CDR3 DNA: TGTGCCAGTAGTATAGAGGGCAGGGCCCGAATCTACCCCCAGCATTTT
CDR3 protein: CASSIEGRARIYPQHF

clone size: once
D gene: -
V gene: TRBV5-1
J gene: TRBJ2-5
CDR3 DNA: TGCGCCAGCAGCTTGGGTACACCTAGAGAGACCCAGTACTTC
CDR3 protein: CASSLGTPRETQYF

clone size: -
D gene: -
V gene: TRBV2
J gene: TRBJ1-3
CDR3 DNA: TGTGCCAGCAGGGTACAGGGCTTAGCTGGAAACACCATATATTTT
CDR3 protein: CASRVQGLAGNTIYF

clone size: few
D gene: TRBD1
V gene: TRBV30
J gene: TRBJ2-2
CDR3 DNA: TGTGCCTGGCGACAGGGGCTAAACACCGGGGAGCTGTTTTTT
CDR3 protein: CAWRQGLNTGELFF

clone size: once
D gene: -
V gene: TRBV6-6
J gene: TRBJ1-1
CDR3 DNA: TGTGCCAGCAGTTACAGGCGGACTTCGAACACTGAAGCTTTCTTT
CDR3 protein: CASSYRRTSNTEAFF

clone size: -
D gene: TRBD1
V gene: TRBV6-1
J gene: TRBJ1-5
CDR3 DNA: TGTGCCAGCAGTGAATGGGGACAGGGGAGCGGTCAGCCCCAGCATTTT
CDR3 protein: CASSEWGQGSGQPQHF

clone size: -
D gene: TRBD1
V gene: TRBV20-1
J gene: TRBJ1-6
CDR3 DNA: TGCAGTGCTTGTGGACAGGGGGAGCAAAATTCACCCCTCCACTTT
CDR3 protein: CSACGQGEQNSPLHF

clone size: few
D gene: -
V gene: TRBV9
J gene: TRBJ2-2
CDR3 DNA: TGTGCCAGCAGCGTAGTGGCCCACCTACAGGGCACCGGGGAGCTGTTTTTT
CDR3 protein: CASSVVAHLQGTGELFF

clone size: -
D gene: -
V gene: TRBV6-1
J gene: TRBJ1-5
CDR3 DNA: TGTGCCAGCAGTGAATTAGGGGATCAGCCCCAGCATTTT
CDR3 protein: CASSELGDQPQHF

clone size: -
D gene: TRBD2
V gene: TRBV27
J gene: TRBJ2-3
CDR3 DNA: TGTGCCAGCAGTTTATACCCGAAGCTAGCGGGGGCCACAGATACGCAGTATTTT
CDR3 protein: CASSLYPKLAGATDTQYF

clone size: -
D gene: -
V gene: TRBV9
J gene: TRBJ1-4
CDR3 DNA: TGTGCCAGCAGCCCCCTGGGGGCTAGGGGTGAAAAACTGTTTTTT
CDR3 protein: CASSPLGARGEKLFF

clone size: -
D gene: -
V gene: TRBV6-2/TRBV6-3
J gene: TRBJ2-2
CDR3 DNA: TGTGCCAGCAGTCCGACAGACGCGAACACCGGGGAGCTGTTTTTT
CDR3 protein: CASSPTDANTGELFF

clone size: -
D gene: -
V gene: TRBV5-6
J gene: TRBJ2-3
CDR3 DNA: TGTGCCAGCAGCAATACACTAGCAGCTATCACAGATACGCAGTATTTT
CDR3 protein: CASSNTLAAITDTQYF

clone size: -
D gene: -
V gene: TRBV2
J gene: TRBJ2-2
CDR3 DNA: TGTGCCAGCGGGGAGAGAGAGGGCACCGGGGAGCTGTTTTTT
CDR3 protein: CASGEREGTGELFF

clone size: -
D gene: -
V gene: TRBV2
J gene: TRBJ2-2
CDR3 DNA: TGTGCCAGCAGTGAAGGGCCGCAAAACACCGGGGAGCTGTTTTTT
CDR3 protein: CASSEGPQNTGELFF

clone size: -
D gene: -
V gene: TRBV7-6
J gene: TRBJ1-4
CDR3 DNA: TGTGCCAGCACCCATGGGGGCGCGGGTGAAAAACTGTTTTTT
CDR3 protein: CASTHGGAGEKLFF

clone size: -
D gene: TRBD1
V gene: TRBV29-1
J gene: TRBJ2-7
CDR3 DNA: TGCAGCGCTAGACAGGGGACTGGGGAGCAGTACTTC
CDR3 protein: CSARQGTGEQYF

clone size: -
D gene: TRBD1
V gene: TRBV5-1
J gene: TRBJ1-3
CDR3 DNA: TGCGCCAGCAGCACAGGGGGCTCTGGAAACACCATATATTTT
CDR3 protein: CASSTGGSGNTIYF

clone size: -
D gene: TRBD2
V gene: TRBV3-1/TRBV3-2
J gene: TRBJ2-7
CDR3 DNA: TGTGCCAGCAGCCAAGCTAGCGGGAGTAGACCCTACGAGCAGTACTTC
CDR3 protein: CASSQASGSRPYEQYF

clone size: -
D gene: TRBD2
V gene: TRBV5-1
J gene: TRBJ2-1
CDR3 DNA: TGCGCCAGCAGGACTAGCGGGATCTCCTACAATGAGCAGTTCTTC
CDR3 protein: CASRTSGISYNEQFF

clone size: -
D gene: -
V gene: TRBV9
J gene: TRBJ2-3
CDR3 DNA: TGTGCCAGCAGCGTGGGCGTTCCAGATACGCAGTATTTT
CDR3 protein: CASSVGVPDTQYF

clone size: -
D gene: TRBD2
V gene: TRBV6-5
J gene: TRBJ2-5
CDR3 DNA: TGTGCCAGCAGCTATTCTGGGGGGGGTCAAGAGACCCAGTACTTC
CDR3 protein: CASSYSGGGQETQYF

clone size: -
D gene: TRBD1
V gene: TRBV9
J gene: TRBJ1-3
CDR3 DNA: TGTGCCAGCAGCTACGGACAGGGGAGAACTGGAAACACCATATATTTT
CDR3 protein: CASSYGQGRTGNTIYF

clone size: -
D gene: -
V gene: TRBV28
J gene: TRBJ1-2
CDR3 DNA: TGTGCCAGCAGTTTCCCTTCGGATGGCTACACCTTC
CDR3 protein: CASSFPSDGYTF

clone size: -
D gene: TRBD2
V gene: TRBV25-1
J gene: TRBJ2-5
CDR3 DNA: TGTGCCAGCAGCATAGCGGGAGGAGTTGGAGAGACCCAGTACTTC
CDR3 protein: CASSIAGGVGETQYF

clone size: -
D gene: TRBD2
V gene: TRBV24-1
J gene: TRBJ2-1
CDR3 DNA: TGTGCCACCAGTGACCCTCTAGCGGGAGGGCCGGATGAGCAGTTCTTC
CDR3 protein: CATSDPLAGGPDEQFF

clone size: once
D gene: -
V gene: TRBV7-3
J gene: TRBJ2-1
CDR3 DNA: TGTGCCAGCAGCTCCGGACTGAAAACCTACAATGAGCAGTTCTTC
CDR3 protein: CASSSGLKTYNEQFF

clone size: -
D gene: -
V gene: TRBV29-1
J gene: TRBJ2-2
CDR3 DNA: TGCAGCGTTGAAGATTGGGCGGGACGGGAGCTGTTTTTT
CDR3 protein: CSVEDWAGRELFF

clone size: once
D gene: TRBD1
V gene: TRBV6-2/TRBV6-3
J gene: TRBJ2-7
CDR3 DNA: TGTGCCAGCAGTTCCCATGGGAACAGGGGGCAAGCGTCCTACGAGCAGTACTTC
CDR3 protein: CASSSHGNRGQASYEQYF

clone size: -
D gene: -
V gene: TRBV5-1
J gene: TRBJ1-1
CDR3 DNA: TGCGCCAGCAGCCCGAAGAGTGACTACACTGAAGCTTTCTTT
CDR3 protein: CASSPKSDYTEAFF

clone size: -
D gene: -
V gene: TRBV4-3
J gene: TRBJ2-3
CDR3 DNA: TGCGCCAGCAGCCAAGCGGGAGGGACAGAGCCTTTCGCAGATACGCAGTATTTT
CDR3 protein: CASSQAGGTEPFADTQYF

clone size: -
D gene: -
V gene: TRBV5-1
J gene: TRBJ2-2
CDR3 DNA: TGCGCCAGCAGCCCGGAGGGCGGAGCAAACACCGGGGAGCTGTTTTTT
CDR3 protein: CASSPEGGANTGELFF